This T cell receptor (beta chain) is drawn from a study of blood T cell repertoires in COVID-19. Study background: Samples representing acute and convalescent COVID-19 were sourced from the United States, Italy and Spain.

The germline gives CDR1 SGHNT, CDR2 YYREEE (reference sequence). This CDR3 spans 14 amino acids. Trimming left V 0 bases short and J 8 bases short, with 12 bases between. Clones were sequenced by immunoSEQ multiplex PCR, and TCRdb holds only the in-frame ones, with some missing. The sample yields 300,000 to 500,000 clones, roughly 90% seen once. The chain couples TRBV5-4 to TRBJ2-1, with TRBD1 as a possible D gene (5 bases). This TCR was recovered from a woman aged 25 to 39 with acute COVID-19. What was sequenced was PBMCs or T cells enriched from blood (not recorded which). For the CDR3, the DNA is TGTGCCAGCAGCTTGGGGGGCCGCAACGATGAGCAGTTCTTC. The encoded protein is CASSLGGRNDEQFF.